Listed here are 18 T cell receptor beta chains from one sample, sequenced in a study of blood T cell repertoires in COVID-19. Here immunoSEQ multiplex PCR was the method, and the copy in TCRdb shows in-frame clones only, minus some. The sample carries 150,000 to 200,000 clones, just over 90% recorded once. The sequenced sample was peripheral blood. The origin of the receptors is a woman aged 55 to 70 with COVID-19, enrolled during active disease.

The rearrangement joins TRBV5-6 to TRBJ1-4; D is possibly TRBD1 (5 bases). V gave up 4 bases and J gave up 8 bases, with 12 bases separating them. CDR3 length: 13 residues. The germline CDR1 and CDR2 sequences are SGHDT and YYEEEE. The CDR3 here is CASSPRGGEKLFF. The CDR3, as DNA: TGTGCCAGCAGCCCCCGCGGGGGAGAAAAACTGTTTTTT.

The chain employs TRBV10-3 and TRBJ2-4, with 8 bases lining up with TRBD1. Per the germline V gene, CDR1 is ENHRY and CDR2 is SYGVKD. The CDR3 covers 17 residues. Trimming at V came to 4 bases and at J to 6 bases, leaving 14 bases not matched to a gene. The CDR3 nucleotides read TGTGCCATCAGTGCCAAGGTGGCAGGGGGCTCGAGAAACATTCAGTACTTC. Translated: CAISAKVAGGSRNIQYF.

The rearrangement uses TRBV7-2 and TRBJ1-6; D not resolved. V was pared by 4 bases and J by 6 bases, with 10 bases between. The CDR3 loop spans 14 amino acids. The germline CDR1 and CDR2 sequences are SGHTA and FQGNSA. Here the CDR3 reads CASSSERLNSPLHF. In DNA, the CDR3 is TGTGCCAGCAGCTCAGAGAGGCTTAATTCACCCCTCCACTTT.

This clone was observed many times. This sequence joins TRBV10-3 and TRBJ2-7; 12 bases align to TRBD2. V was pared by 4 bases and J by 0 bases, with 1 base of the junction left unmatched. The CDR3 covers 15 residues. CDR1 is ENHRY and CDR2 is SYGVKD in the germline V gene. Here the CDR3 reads CAISGTSGISYEQYF. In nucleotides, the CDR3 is TGTGCCATCAGTGGGACTAGCGGGATCTCCTACGAGCAGTACTTC.

The CDR3 coding sequence is TGCAGTGCTAGTAGGCGGCACTCTGGAAACACCATATATTTT. It encodes CSASRRHSGNTIYF. The chain is built from TRBV20-1 and TRBJ1-3; D gene ambiguous. V lost 3 bases to trimming and J lost 0 bases, with 9 bases between them. Germline CDR1 reads DFQATT; CDR2 reads SNEGSKA (reference sequence). The CDR3 contains 14 residues.

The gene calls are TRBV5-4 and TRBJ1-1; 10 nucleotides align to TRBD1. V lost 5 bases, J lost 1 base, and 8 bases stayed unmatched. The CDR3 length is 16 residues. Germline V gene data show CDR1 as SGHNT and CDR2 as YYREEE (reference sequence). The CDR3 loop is CASRRDRGSRNTEAFF. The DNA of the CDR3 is TGTGCCAGCAGAAGGGACAGGGGCTCCAGGAACACTGAAGCTTTCTTT. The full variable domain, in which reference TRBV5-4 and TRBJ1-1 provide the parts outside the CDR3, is ETGVTQSPTHLIKTRGQQVTLRCSSQSGHNTVSWYQQALGQGPQFIFQYYREEENGRGNFPPRFSGLQFPNYSSELNVNALELDDSALYLCASRRDRGSRNTEAFFGQGTRLTVV.

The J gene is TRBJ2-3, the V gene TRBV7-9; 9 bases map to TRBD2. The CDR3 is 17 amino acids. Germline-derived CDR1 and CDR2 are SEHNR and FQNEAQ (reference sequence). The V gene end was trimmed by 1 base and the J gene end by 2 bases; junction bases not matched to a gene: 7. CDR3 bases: TGTGCCAGCAGCTTAGGTGGGCTAGCGGGGCACACAGATACGCAGTATTTT. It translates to CASSLGGLAGHTDTQYF.

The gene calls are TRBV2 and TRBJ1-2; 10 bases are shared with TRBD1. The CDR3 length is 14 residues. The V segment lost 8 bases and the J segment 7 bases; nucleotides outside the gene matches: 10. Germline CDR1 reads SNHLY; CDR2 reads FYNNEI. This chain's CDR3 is CASQSGQGLRGYTF. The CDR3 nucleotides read TGTGCCAGCCAGTCGGGACAGGGGCTTCGTGGCTACACCTTC.

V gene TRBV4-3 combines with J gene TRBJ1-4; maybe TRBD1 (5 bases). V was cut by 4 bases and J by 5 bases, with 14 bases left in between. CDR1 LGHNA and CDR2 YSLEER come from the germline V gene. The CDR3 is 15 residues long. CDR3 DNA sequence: TGCGCCAGCAGCCTCCAGCTGTGGGGCAATGAAAAACTGTTTTTT. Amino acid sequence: CASSLQLWGNEKLFF.

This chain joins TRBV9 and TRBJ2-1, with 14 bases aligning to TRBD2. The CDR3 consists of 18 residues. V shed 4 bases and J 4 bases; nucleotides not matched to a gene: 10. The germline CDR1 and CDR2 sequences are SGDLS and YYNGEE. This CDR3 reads CASSPRTGTSGGYNEQFF. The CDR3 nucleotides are TGTGCCAGCAGCCCACGAACCGGGACTAGCGGGGGATACAATGAGCAGTTCTTC.

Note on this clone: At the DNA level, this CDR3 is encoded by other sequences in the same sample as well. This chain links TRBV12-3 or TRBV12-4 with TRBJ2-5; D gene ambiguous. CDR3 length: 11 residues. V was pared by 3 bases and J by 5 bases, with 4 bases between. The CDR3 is CASSLRETQYF. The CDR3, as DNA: TGTGCCAGCAGTTTGAGGGAGACCCAGTACTTC.

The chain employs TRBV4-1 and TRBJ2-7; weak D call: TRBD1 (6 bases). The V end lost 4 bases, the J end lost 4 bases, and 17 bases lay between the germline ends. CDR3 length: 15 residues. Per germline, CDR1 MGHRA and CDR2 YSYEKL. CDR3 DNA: TGCGCCAGCAGCCCCAGGGGTCTGGGGGCATACGAGCAGTACTTC. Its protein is CASSPRGLGAYEQYF.

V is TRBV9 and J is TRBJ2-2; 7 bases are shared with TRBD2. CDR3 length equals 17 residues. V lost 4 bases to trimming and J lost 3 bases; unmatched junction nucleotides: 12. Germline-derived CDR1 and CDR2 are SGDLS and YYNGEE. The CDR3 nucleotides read TGTGCCAGCAGCTTACCCCGAGGGACTACCCACACCGGGGAGCTGTTTTTT. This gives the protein CASSLPRGTTHTGELFF.

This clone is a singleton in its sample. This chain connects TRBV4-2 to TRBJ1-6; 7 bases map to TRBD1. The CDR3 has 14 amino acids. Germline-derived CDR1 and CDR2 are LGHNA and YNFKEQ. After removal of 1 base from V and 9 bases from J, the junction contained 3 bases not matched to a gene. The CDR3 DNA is TGTGCCAGCAGCCAAGGGACAGGCATTTCACCCCTCCACTTT. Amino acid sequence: CASSQGTGISPLHF.

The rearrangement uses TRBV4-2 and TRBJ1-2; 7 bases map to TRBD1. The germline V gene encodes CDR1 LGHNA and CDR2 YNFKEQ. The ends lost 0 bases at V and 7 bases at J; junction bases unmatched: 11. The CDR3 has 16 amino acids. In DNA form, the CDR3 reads TGTGCCAGCAGCCAAGATTCTAATTCACGACAGGGTGGCTACACCTTC. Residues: CASSQDSNSRQGGYTF.

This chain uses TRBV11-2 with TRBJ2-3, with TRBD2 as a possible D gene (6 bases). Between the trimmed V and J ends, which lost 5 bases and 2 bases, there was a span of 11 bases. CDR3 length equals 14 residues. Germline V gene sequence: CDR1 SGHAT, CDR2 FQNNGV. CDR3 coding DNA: TGTGCCAGCAGCCCAGCGGGTCTCACAGATACGCAGTATTTT. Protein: CASSPAGLTDTQYF.

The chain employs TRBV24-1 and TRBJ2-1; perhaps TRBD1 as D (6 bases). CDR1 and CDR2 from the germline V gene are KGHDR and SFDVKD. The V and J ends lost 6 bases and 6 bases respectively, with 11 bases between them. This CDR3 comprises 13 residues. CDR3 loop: CATSKTGSNEQFF. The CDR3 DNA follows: TGTGCCACCAGTAAAACAGGGTCCAATGAGCAGTTCTTC.

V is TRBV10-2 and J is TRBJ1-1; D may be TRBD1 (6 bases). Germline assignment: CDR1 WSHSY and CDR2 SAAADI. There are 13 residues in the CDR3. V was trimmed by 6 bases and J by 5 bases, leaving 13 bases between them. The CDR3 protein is CASRNRVGTEAFF. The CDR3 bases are TGCGCCAGCAGGAACAGGGTTGGGACTGAAGCTTTCTTT.